A selection of T cell receptor beta chains follows, all from one sample in a study of spatial heterogeneity in lung cancer. TCRdb independently ran MiXCR on the 5' RACE reads; one entry per CDR3 protein. The sample gives roughly 120,000 distinct CDR3 sequences, 12% of which show up once; about 15% is in the top ten. This specimen was PBMCs, taken at follow-up. These receptors were taken from a male donor with early-stage non-small cell lung cancer. Both conserved end residues are part of each CDR3. A D gene is named only where the DNA matches it firmly. Size is stated for part of the rows, as once, few or many counts, or as a class when the clone is expanded.

j_call v_call d_call clone_size cdr3_length cdr3_nt cdr3_aa
TRBJ2-3 TRBV4-2 . few 12 TGTGCCAGCAGCCCAGACTTGAATACGCAGTATTTT CASSPDLNTQYF
TRBJ1-2 TRBV3-1 TRBD1 . 14 TGTGCCAGCAGCGCCCGGACAGGGGACTATGGCTACACCTTC CASSARTGDYGYTF
TRBJ2-7 TRBV10-3 . few 14 TGTGCCATCAGCTTAGGGACATTCTCCTACGAGCAGTACTTC CAISLGTFSYEQYF
TRBJ2-2 TRBV12-3/TRBV12-4 . . 14 TGTGCCAGCAGTTTAAGGACTACCACCGGGGAGCTGTTTTTT CASSLRTTTGELFF
TRBJ1-6 TRBV29-1 TRBD1 many 14 TGCAGCGTCCGAGGACAGGGTTATAATTCACCCCTCCACTTT CSVRGQGYNSPLHF
TRBJ1-4 TRBV28 . . 13 TGTGCCAGCAATCAGAACGGGAATGAAAAACTGTTTTTT CASNQNGNEKLFF
TRBJ1-2 TRBV5-1 . . 14 TGCGCCAGCAGCCAGGGGACAACTAACTATGGCTACACCTTC CASSQGTTNYGYTF
TRBJ2-5 TRBV10-3 TRBD2 . 15 TGTGCCATCAGAGGACTAGCGGGGGGAAAAGAGACCCAGTACTTC CAIRGLAGGKETQYF
TRBJ2-6 TRBV28 TRBD1 few 18 TGTGCCAGCAGTTTACGACAGGGCCGGAACTCTGGGGCCAACGTCCTGACTTTC CASSLRQGRNSGANVLTF
TRBJ2-1 TRBV5-1 TRBD1 many 15 TGCGCCAGCAGCTTGGCAGGGGGCGACTACAATGAGCAGTTCTTC CASSLAGGDYNEQFF
TRBJ2-2 TRBV5-1 TRBD1 . 15 TGCGCCAGCAGCCCTGACAGGGGATACACCGGGGAGCTGTTTTTT CASSPDRGYTGELFF
TRBJ2-7 TRBV9 . few 13 TGTGCCAGCAGCGTAACCCTACAGACTGAGCAGTACTTC CASSVTLQTEQYF
TRBJ1-6 TRBV28 TRBD1 few 15 TGTGCCGCTTTTACAGGGGAATTATATAATTCACCCCTCCACTTT CAAFTGELYNSPLHF
TRBJ2-5 TRBV27 . . 17 TGTGCCAGCAGTTTAAGGTTGCCCCGGAGGTCGCAAGAGACCCAGTACTTC CASSLRLPRRSQETQYF
TRBJ1-1 TRBV29-1 . few 11 TGCAGCGTTGAATGGAACACTGAAGCTTTCTTT CSVEWNTEAFF
TRBJ1-5 TRBV6-2/TRBV6-3 TRBD1 many 14 TGTGCCAGCAGGTCGACAGGGAATGGACAGCCCCAGCATTTT CASRSTGNGQPQHF
TRBJ1-5 TRBV3-1 . . 13 TGTGCCAGCAGCTCATACAGGGATCAGCCCCAGCATTTT CASSSYRDQPQHF
TRBJ2-1 TRBV10-2 TRBD1 . 14 TGCGCCAGCATGGAGGGACAGGGAATCCAATGGCAGTTCTTC CASMEGQGIQWQFF
TRBJ2-7 TRBV29-1 TRBD1 . 13 TGCAGCGCCGGGGACAGACCGTCCTACGAGCAGTACTTC CSAGDRPSYEQYF
TRBJ1-5 TRBV20-1 TRBD1 few 15 TGCAGTGCTTTACAGGGGGCAAGTAGCAATCAGCCCCAGCATTTT CSALQGASSNQPQHF
TRBJ2-7 TRBV5-1 . many 15 TGCGCCAGCAGCGCACTAGCTGGGGCCGACTACGAGCAGTACTTC CASSALAGADYEQYF
TRBJ2-5 TRBV20-1 TRBD2 . 14 TGCAGTGCGAACCTAGCGGGGGGGCAAGAGACCCAGTACTTC CSANLAGGQETQYF
TRBJ1-3 TRBV18 . . 16 TGTGCCAGCTCACCATACCATCAGGCGGTGGAAAACACCATATATTTT CASSPYHQAVENTIYF
TRBJ1-2 TRBV20-1 . . 11 TGCAGTGCTATCTGGGGATCGGGCTACACCTTC CSAIWGSGYTF
TRBJ1-3 TRBV12-3/TRBV12-4 . few 15 TGTGCCAGCAGAACCGGGACGGTATCTGGAAACACCATATATTTT CASRTGTVSGNTIYF
TRBJ2-7 TRBV29-1 . many 13 TGCAGCGCTGTGACAGCAAACTCCTACGAGCAGTACTTC CSAVTANSYEQYF
TRBJ1-5 TRBV4-1 . few 16 TGCGCCAGCAGTCGTCCGGGGCTCAGGGGCCATCAGCCCCAGCATTTT CASSRPGLRGHQPQHF
TRBJ2-2 TRBV7-2 . many 14 TGTGCCAGCAGCCCTAGCGCAGGGTCCGGGGAGCTGTTTTTT CASSPSAGSGELFF
TRBJ2-7 TRBV28 . few 14 TGTGCCACCTTCGAAGCGGGACACAGTTACGAGCAGTACTTC CATFEAGHSYEQYF
TRBJ2-3 TRBV20-1 . few 16 TGCAGTGCTAGACCCCGGGGGGCCGGATTCACAGATACGCAGTATTTT CSARPRGAGFTDTQYF
TRBJ1-1 TRBV20-1 . many 12 TGCAGTAAGGGGGTGGGGAACACTGAAGCTTTCTTT CSKGVGNTEAFF
TRBJ2-5 TRBV21-1 . . 15 TGTGCCAGCAGCAAAGATTGGCAACTCCAAGAGACCCAGTACTTC CASSKDWQLQETQYF
TRBJ2-3 TRBV9 . few 16 TGTGCCAGCAGCCTCTCTCCGGGGGCGAACACAGATACGCAGTATTTT CASSLSPGANTDTQYF
TRBJ1-6 TRBV4-3 . many 18 TGCGCCAGCAGCCAAGAGGCCGAAAGGAGCTCCTATAATTCACCCCTCCACTTT CASSQEAERSSYNSPLHF
TRBJ2-3 TRBV28 . few 12 TGTGCCAGCAGTAGAAAGGGGGATACGCAGTATTTT CASSRKGDTQYF
TRBJ2-1 TRBV11-1 TRBD2 . 15 TGTGCCAGCAGCTACGGACTAGGCCCCTACAATGAGCAGTTCTTC CASSYGLGPYNEQFF
TRBJ2-5 TRBV12-3/TRBV12-4 . many 11 TGTGCCAGCAGTTTCAAAGAGACCCAGTACTTC CASSFKETQYF
TRBJ2-7 TRBV7-2 . . 16 TGTGCCAGCAGCTCAGAGGGCAGGGTCTTCTTTCACGAGCAGTACTTC CASSSEGRVFFHEQYF
TRBJ2-7 TRBV19 . . 13 TGTGCCACCAGGACAGGAGGGGAGACCGAGCAGTACTTC CATRTGGETEQYF
TRBJ2-3 TRBV4-1 . few 14 TGCGCCAGCAGCGCCCAGTTAGATACAGATACGCAGTATTTT CASSAQLDTDTQYF
TRBJ1-5 TRBV6-5 TRBD1 . 15 TGTGCCAGCAAACCCGGGACAGGGGGCAATCAGCCCCAGCATTTT CASKPGTGGNQPQHF
TRBJ1-5 TRBV7-2 . few 13 TGTGCCAGCAGCGGAGTTAGCAATCAGCCCCAGCATTTT CASSGVSNQPQHF
TRBJ2-7 TRBV7-9 . few 15 TGTGCCAGCAGCTTAGGGAGGGGGCCGGTTCTCGAGCAGTACTTC CASSLGRGPVLEQYF
TRBJ2-7 TRBV2 TRBD1 . 13 TGTGCCAGCAGCGGGGACAGGGGAATCGAGCAGTACTTC CASSGDRGIEQYF
TRBJ2-3 TRBV7-7 TRBD2 many 15 TGTGCTAGCAGCTTGGGACTAGCGAGCACAGATACGCAGTATTTT CASSLGLASTDTQYF
TRBJ2-1 TRBV5-1 . many 11 TGCGCCAGCAGCTTTGACAACGAGCAGTTCTTC CASSFDNEQFF
TRBJ1-4 TRBV7-2 TRBD1 few 16 TGTGCCAGCAGCTTAGGAGGGGGCAGGGGATATGAAAAACTGTTTTTT CASSLGGGRGYEKLFF
TRBJ2-1 TRBV7-2 TRBD1 many 15 TGTGCCAGCAGCCCCCGGGACAGCTATTACAATGAGCAGTTCTTC CASSPRDSYYNEQFF